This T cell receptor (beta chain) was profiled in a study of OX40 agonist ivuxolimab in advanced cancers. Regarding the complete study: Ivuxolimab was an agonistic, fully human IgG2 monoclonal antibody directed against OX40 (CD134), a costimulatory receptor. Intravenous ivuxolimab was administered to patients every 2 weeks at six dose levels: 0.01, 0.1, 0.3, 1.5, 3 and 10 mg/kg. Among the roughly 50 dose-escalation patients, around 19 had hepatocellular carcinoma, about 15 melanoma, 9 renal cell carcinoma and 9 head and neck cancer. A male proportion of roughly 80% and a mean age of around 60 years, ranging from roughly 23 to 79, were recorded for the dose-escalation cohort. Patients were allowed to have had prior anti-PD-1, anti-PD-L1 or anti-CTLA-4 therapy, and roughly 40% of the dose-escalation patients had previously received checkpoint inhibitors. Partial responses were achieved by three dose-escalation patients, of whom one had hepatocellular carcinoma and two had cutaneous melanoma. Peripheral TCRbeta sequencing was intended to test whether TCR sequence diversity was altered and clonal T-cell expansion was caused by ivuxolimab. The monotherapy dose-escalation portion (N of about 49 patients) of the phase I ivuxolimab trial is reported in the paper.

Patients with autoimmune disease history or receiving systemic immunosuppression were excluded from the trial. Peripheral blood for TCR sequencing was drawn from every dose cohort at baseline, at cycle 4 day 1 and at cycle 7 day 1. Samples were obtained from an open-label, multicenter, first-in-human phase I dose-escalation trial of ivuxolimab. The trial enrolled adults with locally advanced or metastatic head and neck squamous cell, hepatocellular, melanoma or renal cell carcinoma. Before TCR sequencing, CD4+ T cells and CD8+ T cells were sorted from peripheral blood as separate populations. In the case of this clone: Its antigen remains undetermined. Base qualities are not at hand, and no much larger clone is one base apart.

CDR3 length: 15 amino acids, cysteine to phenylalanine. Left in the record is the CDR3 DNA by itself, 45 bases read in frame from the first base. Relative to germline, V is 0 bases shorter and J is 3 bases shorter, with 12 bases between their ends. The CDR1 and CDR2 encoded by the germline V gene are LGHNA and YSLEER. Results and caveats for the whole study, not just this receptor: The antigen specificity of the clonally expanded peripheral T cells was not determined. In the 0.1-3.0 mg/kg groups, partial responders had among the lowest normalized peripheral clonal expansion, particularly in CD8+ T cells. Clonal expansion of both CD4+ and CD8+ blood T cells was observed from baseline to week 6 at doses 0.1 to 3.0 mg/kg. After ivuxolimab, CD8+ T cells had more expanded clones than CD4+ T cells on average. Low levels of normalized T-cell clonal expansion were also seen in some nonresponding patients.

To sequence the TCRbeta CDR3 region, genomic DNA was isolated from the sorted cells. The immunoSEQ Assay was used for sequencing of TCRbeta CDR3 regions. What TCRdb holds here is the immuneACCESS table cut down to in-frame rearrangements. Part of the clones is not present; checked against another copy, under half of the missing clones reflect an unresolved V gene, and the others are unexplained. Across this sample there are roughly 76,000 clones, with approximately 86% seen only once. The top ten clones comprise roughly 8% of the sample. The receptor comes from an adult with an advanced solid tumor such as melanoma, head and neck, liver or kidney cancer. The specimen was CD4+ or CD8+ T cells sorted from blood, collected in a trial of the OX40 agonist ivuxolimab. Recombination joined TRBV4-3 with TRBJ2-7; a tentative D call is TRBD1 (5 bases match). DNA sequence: TGCGCCAGCAGCCAAGAACAGGATTTGTTCTACGAGCAGTACTTC. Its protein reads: CASSQEQDLFYEQYF.